The table lists the clone carrying this T cell receptor (beta chain) with a few counts. Antigen: not known. The source of the sample is a study of T-cell memory formation after mild COVID-19. Study background: The study found TCR clusters largely donor specific.

V was clipped by 1 base and J by 0 bases, with 18 bases between them. Germline CDR1 SGHDT, CDR2 YYEEEE. There are 18 residues in the CDR3. Constant-segment-primed 5'RACE gave TCR alpha and TCR beta cDNA libraries with sample barcodes and UMIs. In TCRdb, the 5' RACE reads were re-called with MiXCR into one record per CDR3 protein. The data contain around 55,000 distinct CDR3 sequences, more than 8% of them singletons. Findings of the study overall: That cross-reactive memory joined was suggested by some responding clones appearing in pre-infection memory. Among clones contracting day 15 to 85, CD4/CD8 was balanced, whereas later expanders leaned CD4+.

The sample taken for sequencing was PBMCs or a T cell subset sorted from them (not recorded which). The genes are TRBV5-6 and TRBJ2-3; D perhaps matches TRBD2 (7 bases). This TCR was recovered from a man younger than 35 who had mild COVID-19 (a few samples of this study predate the infection). Cell type and time point are not known. The chain's CDR3 is CASSLRTGGPPSTDTQYF. CDR3 nucleotide sequence: TGTGCCAGCAGCTTGAGGACCGGGGGGCCTCCAAGCACAGATACGCAGTATTTT.